Shown below are 5 T cell receptor beta chains from a single sample sequenced in a study of cytomegalovirus exposure and HLA in healthy donors (dated by TCRdb to about 2017). Library method: the immunoSEQ multiplex PCR assay. For the multiplex PCR, a mixture combining 60 forward primers for TCR Vbeta segments and 13 reverse primers for TCR Jbeta segments was used. Here the immuneACCESS table is served through TCRdb, limited to in-frame sequences with V and J called. Missing clones are a known gap in these copies; in checked studies unresolved V genes cover under half, and the rest lacks a known reason. This sample comprises about 84,000 clones, 55% to 65% of them detected only once. The ten largest account for 15% of the sample. The sample comprised PBMCs. The receptors stem from a woman between 40 and 50 years old in good health and CMV-seropositive.

The V call is TRBV29-1, the J call TRBJ1-1, with TRBD1 matching over 9 bases. Trimming removed 6 bases from V and 1 base from J; junction bases left unmatched: 12. The CDR3 extends over 16 amino acids. Germline CDR1 and CDR2: SQVTM and ANQGSEA. The CDR3 here is CSVLYMGTGRNTEAFF. The CDR3 DNA reads TGCAGCGTCCTATACATGGGGACAGGGAGGAACACTGAAGCTTTCTTT.

The rearrangement uses TRBV29-1 and TRBJ1-1, with D tentatively TRBD1 (5 bases). Germline V gene sequence: CDR1 SQVTM, CDR2 ANQGSEA. This CDR3 is built from 15 residues. The V and J ends lost 6 bases and 1 base respectively, with 18 bases between them. The CDR3 region has the DNA TGCAGCGTGGGCCTTGGGGAAGGGGAGAACACTGAAGCTTTCTTT. Residues: CSVGLGEGENTEAFF.

CDR3 protein: CASGITGTTTDTQYF. The DNA for the CDR3 is TGCGCCAGCGGAATTACCGGGACTACCACAGATACGCAGTATTTT. The V call is TRBV5-1, the J call TRBJ2-3; 7 bases match TRBD2. Germline V gives CDR1 SGHRS, CDR2 YFSETQ. Trimming took 7 bases from V and 2 from J; bases not matched to a gene: 10. The CDR3 has 15 amino acids.

This chain joins TRBV4-2 and TRBJ2-7; weak D call: TRBD1 (5 bases). The CDR3 runs to 15 residues. Germline CDR1 reads LGHNA; CDR2 reads YNFKEQ. The germline V and J ends were trimmed by 1 base and 6 bases, with 16 bases remaining between them. CDR3 in amino acids: CASSQGPRGSGEQYF. CDR3 DNA sequence: TGTGCCAGCAGCCAAGGCCCTAGGGGTTCGGGCGAGCAGTACTTC.

This rearrangement joins TRBV4-3 to TRBJ2-7, with TRBD2 matching over 10 bases. The V and J ends lost 4 bases and 2 bases, in that order; junction bases with no gene match: 14. The CDR3 has 18 residues. Germline lookup yields CDR1 LGHNA and CDR2 YSLEER. CDR3 DNA sequence: TGCGCCAGCAGCCCCGATATCCGGACTAGCGGTATCACCTACGAGCAGTACTTC. As protein: CASSPDIRTSGITYEQYF.